This T cell receptor (beta chain) was captured in a study of CD8 T cells in ankylosing spondylitis (dated by TCRdb to about 2017). For the wider study: T cell receptor beta repertoires were profiled in healthy donors and ankylosing spondylitis patients so that disease-linked TCR variants could be found. The full study cohort comprised 25 ankylosing spondylitis patients and approximately 100 healthy donors. Peripheral blood was sampled, and synovial fluid was also collected from ankylosing spondylitis patients.

A few counts support this clonotype. The specificity of this receptor is unknown. It has no much larger one-base neighbor in the sample; base qualities were not kept. The sequencing machine was an Illumina HiSeq 2500. TCR beta libraries were prepared by quantitative 5'-RACE with molecular barcodes. In the paper's pipeline: To identify disease-linked TCR variants, a new computational method was used, one built on a probabilistic model of VDJ rearrangement. The public reads were run again by TCRdb, first through fastp at Q25 and then through MiXCR, and only productive beta chains were kept. Here each entry gathers all rows of one CDR3 protein and keeps the most common genes and DNA. For this entry, the V and J calls and clone size follow TCRdb and not the study's own pipeline. In all, the sample holds some 200,000 distinct CDR3 sequences, and around 25% of those were seen once. About 7% of the sample is taken by the ten largest.

The V end gives up 1 base and the J end 4 bases, leaving 10 bases in the junction not matched to a gene. The germline V gene supplies CDR1 SQVTM and CDR2 ANQGSEA. The CDR3, from cysteine to phenylalanine, totals 16 residues. Only the CDR3 part of the read is kept: 48 bases, read in frame from the first base. The full study reports these points: Significant enrichment of the disease-linked clones was reported in matched synovial fluid samples from ankylosing spondylitis patients. The disease-linked clones showed a CD8+ phenotype and occurred at relatively low frequencies in peripheral blood. A TCR beta motif of about 8 highly homologous amino acid variants appeared characteristic of blood from ankylosing spondylitis patients. Some motif variants had previously been reported in the synovial fluid and blood of reactive arthritis patients, which suggests shared mechanisms of disease initiation.

The TCR comes from a male donor with ankylosing spondylitis or in good health (not recorded which). This chain is built from TRBV29-1 and TRBJ2-1, with TRBD2 matching 7 junction bases. The sample was blood, either unsorted or a sorted T cell fraction (not recorded which). CDR3 protein: CSVEAEAGGGYNEQFF. The sequenced DNA: TGCAGCGTTGAAGCGGAGGCGGGCGGGGGATACAATGAGCAGTTCTTC.